A single sample gave rise to the 4 T cell receptor beta chains below, sequenced in a study of T cell responses to AZD1222 COVID-19 vaccine. Method: immunoSEQ multiplex PCR; TCRdb's copy keeps in-frame clones and lacks some. The table includes about 120,000 clones, approximately 90% detected once. The sample here was peripheral blood, taken 28 days after the second AZD1222 dose. Receptor source: an adult who received the AZD1222 COVID-19 vaccine.

The chain uses TRBV9 and TRBJ2-3; 8 bases fit TRBD2. Germline V gene lookup returns CDR1 SGDLS and CDR2 YYNGEE. The J segment lost 1 base and the V segment lost 3 bases, leaving 7 bases of the junction unmatched. This CDR3 comprises 16 residues. The CDR3 region is CASSATPAGGTDTQYF. The CDR3 nucleotides read TGTGCCAGCAGCGCCACCCCAGCGGGGGGCACAGATACGCAGTATTTT.

CDR3 sequence: CASSRNGRGNTEAFF. The DNA for the CDR3 is TGTGCCAGCTCACGAAACGGGCGAGGAAACACTGAAGCTTTCTTT. The chain employs TRBV18 and TRBJ1-1; D not resolved. Trimming shortened V by 4 bases and J by 2 bases, and 14 bases separated the two germline ends. The CDR3 totals 15 residues. Germline CDR1 reads KGHSH; CDR2 reads LQKENI.

CDR3 bases: TGTGCCAGCAGTGGACCCGGGACAGACTACAATGAGCAGTTCTTC. Translation: CASSGPGTDYNEQFF. This chain uses TRBV7-9 with TRBJ2-1; 7 bases align to TRBD1. With V trimmed by 6 bases and J by 3 bases, 8 bases remained unmatched. CDR1 is SEHNR and CDR2 is FQNEAQ in the germline V gene (reference sequence). The CDR3 consists of 15 residues. Variable domain in full (rest from reference TRBV7-9 and TRBJ2-1): DTGVSQNPRHKITKRGQNVTFRCDPISEHNRLYWYRQTLGQGPEFLTYFQNEAQLEKSRLLSDRFSAERPKGSFSTLEIQRTEQGDSAMYLCASSGPGTDYNEQFFGPGTRLTVL.

This chain joins TRBV25-1 and TRBJ1-4, with TRBD1 as a possible D gene (5 bases). V was clipped by 1 base and J by 8 bases, with 11 bases between them. The CDR3 sequence is 14 residues long. CDR1 and CDR2 (germline): MGHDK, SYGVNS. CDR3 coding DNA: TGTGCCAGCAGTGAATGGAAGGGGAAGGAAAAACTGTTTTTT. As protein: CASSEWKGKEKLFF.